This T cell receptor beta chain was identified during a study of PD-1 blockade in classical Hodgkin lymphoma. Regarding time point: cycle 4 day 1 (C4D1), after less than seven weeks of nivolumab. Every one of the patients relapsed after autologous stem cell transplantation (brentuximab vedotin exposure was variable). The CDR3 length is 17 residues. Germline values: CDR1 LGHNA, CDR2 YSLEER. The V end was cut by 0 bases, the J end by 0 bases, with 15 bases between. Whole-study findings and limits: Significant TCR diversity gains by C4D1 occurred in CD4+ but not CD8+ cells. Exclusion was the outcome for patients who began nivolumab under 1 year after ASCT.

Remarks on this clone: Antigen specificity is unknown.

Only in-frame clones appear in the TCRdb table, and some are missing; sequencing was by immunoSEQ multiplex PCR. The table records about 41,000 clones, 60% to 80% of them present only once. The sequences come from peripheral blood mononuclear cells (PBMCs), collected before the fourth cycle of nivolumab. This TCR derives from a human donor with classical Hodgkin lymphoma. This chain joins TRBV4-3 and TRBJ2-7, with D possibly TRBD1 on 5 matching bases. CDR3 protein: CASSQEVAGSLSYEQYF. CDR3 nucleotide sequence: TGCGCCAGCAGCCAAGAGGTCGCAGGGTCTCTCTCCTACGAGCAGTACTTC.